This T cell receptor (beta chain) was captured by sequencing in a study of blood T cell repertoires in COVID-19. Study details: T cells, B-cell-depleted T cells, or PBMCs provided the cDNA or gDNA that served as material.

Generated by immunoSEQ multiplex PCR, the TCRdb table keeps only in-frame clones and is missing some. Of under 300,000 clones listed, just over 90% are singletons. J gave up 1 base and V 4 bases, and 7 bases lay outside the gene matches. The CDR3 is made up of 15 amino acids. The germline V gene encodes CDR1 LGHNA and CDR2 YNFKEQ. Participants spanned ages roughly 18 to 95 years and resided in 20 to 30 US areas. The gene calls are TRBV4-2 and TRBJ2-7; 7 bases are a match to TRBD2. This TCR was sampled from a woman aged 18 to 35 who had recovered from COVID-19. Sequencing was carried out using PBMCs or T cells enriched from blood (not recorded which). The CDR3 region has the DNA TGTGCCAGCAGCCCCACCGGGGAGGGATCCTACGAGCAGTACTTC. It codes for CASSPTGEGSYEQYF.